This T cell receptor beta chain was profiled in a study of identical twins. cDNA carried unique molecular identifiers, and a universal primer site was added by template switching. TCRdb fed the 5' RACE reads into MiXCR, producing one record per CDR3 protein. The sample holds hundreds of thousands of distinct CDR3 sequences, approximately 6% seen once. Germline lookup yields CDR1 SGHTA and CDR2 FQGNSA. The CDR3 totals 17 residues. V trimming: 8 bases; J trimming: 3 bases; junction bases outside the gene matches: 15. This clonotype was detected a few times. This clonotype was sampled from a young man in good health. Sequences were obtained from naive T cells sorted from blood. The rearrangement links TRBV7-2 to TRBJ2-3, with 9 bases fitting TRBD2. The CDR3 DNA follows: TGTGCCAGCGGACTCTCACTAGCGGGCCTTAGAACAGATACGCAGTATTTT. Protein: CASGLSLAGLRTDTQYF.